This T cell receptor beta chain was sequenced during a study of blood T cell repertoires in COVID-19. This clone occurred once. Libraries were prepared by immunoSEQ multiplex PCR; TCRdb keeps only in-frame clonotypes and omits some of them. The table includes 300,000 to 400,000 clones, 88% detected once. The CDR3 is 15 residues long. Per the germline V gene, CDR1 is MNHNY and CDR2 is SVGAGI (reference sequence). The V segment lost 4 bases and the J segment 7 bases; nucleotides outside the gene matches: 10. The sequencing sample was made of peripheral blood. J is TRBJ2-5 and V is TRBV6-6; 9 positions agree with TRBD1. The sequence was collected from a woman in her seventies with COVID-19, enrolled during active disease. CDR3 sequence reads: CASSLSGTGSGTQYF. The CDR3, as DNA: TGTGCCAGCAGTTTATCCGGGACAGGGAGCGGGACCCAGTACTTC.